The sequence of this T cell receptor (beta chain) was determined in a study of OX40 agonist ivuxolimab in advanced cancers. Looking at the study overall: Ivuxolimab was an agonistic, fully human IgG2 monoclonal antibody directed against OX40 (CD134), a costimulatory receptor. Intravenous ivuxolimab was administered to patients every 2 weeks at six dose levels: 0.01, 0.1, 0.3, 1.5, 3 and 10 mg/kg. The paper describes the monotherapy dose-escalation part (N of about 47 patients) of the phase I trial of ivuxolimab. The point of sequencing TCRbeta in the periphery was to test whether ivuxolimab changed TCR sequence diversity and drove clonal T-cell expansion. Partial responses occurred in three dose-escalation patients, of whom one had hepatocellular carcinoma and two had cutaneous melanoma. Prior anti-PD-1, anti-PD-L1 or anti-CTLA-4 therapy was permitted, and approximately 39% of dose-escalation patients had received checkpoint inhibitors. In the dose-escalation cohort, 65% to 90% of patients were male, and the mean age was approximately 60 years, with a range of roughly 20 to 80. Among the roughly 54 dose-escalation patients, about 19 had hepatocellular carcinoma, 15 or so melanoma, 9 renal cell carcinoma and 9 head and neck cancer. Overall study outcomes, separate from this receptor: The antigen specificity of the peripheral T cells that underwent clonal expansion was not determined. Low levels of normalized T-cell clonal expansion were also shown by some nonresponding patients. At doses of 0.1 to 3.0 mg/kg, clonal expansion of both CD4+ and CD8+ T cells in blood was seen between baseline and week 6. In partial responders in the 0.1-3.0 mg/kg groups, normalized peripheral clonal expansion was found to be among the lowest, especially among CD8+ T cells. After ivuxolimab, more expanded clones were found on average in CD8+ T cells than in CD4+ T cells.

The germline V gene encodes CDR1 GTSNPN and CDR2 SVGIG (reference sequence). The CDR3 starts with the cysteine, ends with the phenylalanine, and has 13 residues. The sequence is cut down to CDR3 DNA, 39 bases in frame from base 1. At the junction V is shortened by 1 base and J by 5 bases, with 11 bases in between. Patients with autoimmune disease history or receiving systemic immunosuppression were excluded from the trial. In every dose cohort, peripheral blood was drawn for TCR sequencing at baseline, cycle 4 day 1, and cycle 7 day 1. Samples were obtained from an open-label, multicenter, first-in-human phase I dose-escalation trial of ivuxolimab. Adults with locally advanced or metastatic head and neck squamous cell, hepatocellular, melanoma or renal cell carcinoma were enrolled in the trial. Before TCR sequencing, CD4+ and CD8+ T cells were separately sorted from peripheral blood. For sequencing of the TCRbeta CDR3 region, genomic DNA was extracted from the sorted cells. The immunoSEQ Assay was used to sequence the TCRbeta CDR3 regions. TCRdb's version of the immuneACCESS table is confined to in-frame rearrangements and falls short of the full clone set. An unresolved V gene accounts for under half of the shortfall where checked; the remainder is of unknown origin. Across this sample there are approximately 76,000 clones, with roughly 91% seen only once. 10% to 15% of the sample belongs to the ten largest clones.

In the case of this clone: Its antigen has not been determined. No base quality information exists; no much larger clone differs at one position.

The rearranged chain carries TRBV30 and TRBJ1-1; the D gene is unclear. The TCR comes from an adult with an advanced solid tumor such as melanoma, head and neck, liver or kidney cancer. This specimen was CD4+ or CD8+ T cells sorted from blood, taken in a trial of the OX40 agonist ivuxolimab. In nucleotide form, the sequence is TGTGCCTGGAGTGGCGCCCCCGGGACTGAAGCTTTCTTT. Its coded protein is CAWSGAPGTEAFF.